Presented here are 21 T cell receptor beta chains from one specimen sequenced in a study of cytotoxic CD8 clonotypes in ibrutinib-treated CLL. The repertoire was sequenced with immunoSEQ multiplex PCR; TCRdb's copy has only in-frame clones and lacks some. Among about 140,000 clones, more than 85% were seen once, and the ten largest hold approximately 11%. The specimen comprised PBMCs, sampled after 12 months of ibrutinib treatment. The receptors shown here come from a human donor with chronic lymphocytic leukemia.

This sequence joins TRBV27 and TRBJ1-5; the D gene is possibly TRBD1 (5 bases). Germline CDR1 and CDR2: MNHEY and SMNVEV (reference sequence). V lost 6 bases to trimming and J lost 0 bases, with 12 bases between them. This CDR3 has 15 amino acids. The CDR3 DNA sequence: TGTGCCAGCAGGGGGACGTCACATAGCAATCAGCCCCAGCATTTT. Translating it yields CASRGTSHSNQPQHF.

The V gene is TRBV28, the J gene TRBJ1-2, with D possibly matching TRBD1 (6 bases). The CDR3 loop spans 16 amino acids. Germline-derived CDR1 and CDR2 are MDHEN and SYDVKM. Trimming shortened V by 3 bases and J by 5 bases, and 19 bases separated the two germline ends. The CDR3 DNA reads as TGTGCCAGCAGTTTGGGTTACCAGGGGTTTAGGTATGGCTACACCTTC. Protein sequence: CASSLGYQGFRYGYTF.

The V gene is TRBV9, the J gene TRBJ2-7; TRBD2 matches at 8 bases. Losses at the gene ends were 4 bases for V and 2 bases for J; bases not matched to a gene: 14. This CDR3 region has 17 residues. Per germline, CDR1 SGDLS and CDR2 YYNGEE. CDR3 sequence (DNA): TGTGCCAGCAGCCCCAACCCCGGGACTAGTTTTGCCTACGAGCAGTACTTC. Its protein is CASSPNPGTSFAYEQYF.

The CDR3 protein is CSASPGTGYGYTF. DNA for the CDR3: TGCAGCGCCAGTCCCGGGACAGGCTATGGCTACACCTTC. This rearrangement joins TRBV29-1 to TRBJ1-2; 8 bases fit TRBD1. The junction had 8 bases not matched to a gene; V was cut back by 7 bases and J by 4 bases. The CDR3 loop spans 13 amino acids. Looked up from germline, CDR1 is SQVTM and CDR2 is ANQGSEA.

The genes are TRBV28 and TRBJ2-7, with D perhaps TRBD1 (5 bases). CDR3 length equals 12 residues. Germline-derived CDR1 and CDR2 are MDHEN and SYDVKM. Trimming took off 3 bases at V and 12 bases at J, with 15 bases between the two ends. As DNA, the CDR3 is TGTGCCAGCAGTTTCCAAACGACAGTACCGTACTTC. It encodes CASSFQTTVPYF.

The V gene is TRBV19, the J gene TRBJ2-7, with TRBD2 identical over 10 bases. The CDR3 length is 17 residues. Looked up from germline, CDR1 is LNHDA and CDR2 is SQIVND (reference sequence). Germline trimming cut 4 bases from V and 4 bases from J; bases unmatched to any gene: 13. The CDR3 is CASSSPRASGSGYEQYF. CDR3 DNA: TGTGCCAGTAGTAGCCCTCGGGCTAGCGGGAGTGGATACGAGCAGTACTTC.

The J gene is TRBJ2-7, the V gene TRBV28, with D possibly matching TRBD1 (5 bases). This CDR3 has 12 residues. Trimming took off 7 bases at V and 3 bases at J, with 10 bases between the two ends. Looked up from germline, CDR1 is MDHEN and CDR2 is SYDVKM. CDR3 residues: CASKDQGYEQYF. Here the CDR3 DNA reads TGTGCCAGCAAGGACCAGGGCTACGAGCAGTACTTC.

The genes are TRBV19 and TRBJ2-7; the match to TRBD1 covers 8 bases. The CDR3 runs 14 residues. Germline CDR1 and CDR2: LNHDA and SQIVND (reference sequence). V shed 6 bases, J shed 6 bases, and the junction held 10 bases outside the gene matches. The CDR3 coding sequence is TGTGCCAGTAGCGACGGGACAGGCTTCGGCGAGCAGTACTTC. Translating gives CASSDGTGFGEQYF.

The rearrangement links TRBV7-2 to TRBJ2-7; TRBD1 matches 8 bases. The CDR3 has 14 amino acids. Germline V lookup: CDR1 SGHTA, CDR2 FQGNSA. J lost 3 bases, V lost 4 bases, and 5 bases had no gene match. The CDR3 here is CASSYRGENYEQYF. As DNA, the CDR3 is TGTGCCAGCAGCTACAGGGGGGAGAACTACGAGCAGTACTTC.

This rearrangement joins TRBV20-1 to TRBJ2-1; D not certain. There are 11 residues in the CDR3. Germline lookup yields CDR1 DFQATT and CDR2 SNEGSKA (reference sequence). V lost 5 bases to trimming and J lost 9 bases, with 11 bases between them. The CDR3 DNA reads as TGCAGTGCTCGGCCGGGTGTTGAGCAGTTCTTC. Amino acids: CSARPGVEQFF.

The rearrangement joins TRBV14 to TRBJ2-7, with D uncertain. Germline V gene sequence: CDR1 SGHDN, CDR2 FVKESK. CDR3 length: 11 amino acids. V gave up 3 bases and J gave up 5 bases, with 5 bases separating them. DNA for the CDR3: TGTGCCAGCAGCCAGTCTGACGAGCAGTACTTC. This translates into CASSQSDEQYF.

J is TRBJ2-7 and V is TRBV6-6, with a tentative D call TRBD2 (6 bases). Trimming cost V 2 bases and J 4 bases, with 9 bases left between them. Germline CDR1 reads MNHNY; CDR2 reads SVGAGI (reference sequence). The CDR3 is made up of 13 amino acids. This chain's CDR3 is CASSYRGGYEQYF. CDR3 nucleotide sequence: TGTGCCAGCAGTTACAGGGGAGGATACGAGCAGTACTTC.

The J gene is TRBJ2-4, the V gene TRBV9, with a possible D match to TRBD1 (6 bases). This CDR3 has 18 residues. Germline assignment: CDR1 SGDLS and CDR2 YYNGEE. Trimming stripped 4 bases from V and 0 bases from J, with 20 bases between. As DNA, the CDR3 is TGTGCCAGCAGCCCGAGGGCCCCGGACAGCCTAGCCAAAAACATTCAGTACTTC. This translates into CASSPRAPDSLAKNIQYF. The full variable domain, rest sourced from reference TRBV9 and TRBJ2-4, is DSGVTQTPKHLITATGQRVTLRCSPRSGDLSVYWYQQSLDQGLQFLIQYYNGEERAKGNILERFSAQQFPDLHSELNLSSLELGDSALYFCASSPRAPDSLAKNIQYFGAGTRLSVL.

The V gene is TRBV7-9, the J gene TRBJ1-1; D not certain. The CDR3 totals 12 residues. In germline, CDR1 is SEHNR, CDR2 FQNEAQ (reference sequence). V lost 7 bases and J lost 1, with 7 bases in between. CDR3 DNA: TGTGCCAGCAACCCAGAGAACACTGAAGCTTTCTTT. Translation gives CASNPENTEAFF.

The gene calls are TRBV7-6 and TRBJ2-1; 7 bases agree with TRBD1. CDR1 and CDR2 from the germline V gene are SGHVS and FNYEAQ. The CDR3 sequence is 14 residues long. The J segment lost 8 bases and the V segment lost 5 bases, leaving 9 bases of the junction unmatched. The CDR3 DNA reads as TGTGCCAGCAGCCAAGGGACAGAAGGCGATGAGCAGTTCTTC. Its protein product is CASSQGTEGDEQFF.

The chain is built from TRBV19 and TRBJ2-1; 12 nucleotides align to TRBD2. Looked up from germline, CDR1 is LNHDA and CDR2 is SQIVND (reference sequence). The CDR3 runs to 17 residues. The ends lost 5 bases at V and 0 bases at J; junction bases unmatched: 5. The CDR3 protein is CASSGGGLAGSYNEQFF. The CDR3 nucleotides are TGTGCCAGTAGTGGGGGGGGACTAGCGGGCTCCTACAATGAGCAGTTCTTC.

The V and J genes are TRBV19 and TRBJ2-3, with D tentatively TRBD1 (5 bases). V was shortened by 5 bases and J by 0 bases, with 18 bases between the two germline ends. CDR1 LNHDA and CDR2 SQIVND come from the germline V gene (reference sequence). This CDR3 has 17 residues. The CDR3 here is CASSSVGASESTDTQYF. CDR3 sequence (DNA): TGTGCCAGTAGTTCTGTAGGGGCGTCGGAGAGCACAGATACGCAGTATTTT.

The chain has TRBV15 and TRBJ2-1; D is ambiguous. This CDR3 is built from 15 residues. The germline V gene has CDR1 LNHNV and CDR2 YYDKDF (reference sequence). V lost 6 bases, J lost 0 bases, and 12 bases lay in between. CDR3 in amino acids: CATRVNVASYNEQFF. The CDR3, as DNA: TGTGCCACCAGGGTAAACGTGGCCTCCTACAATGAGCAGTTCTTC. Variable domain in full (rest from reference TRBV15 and TRBJ2-1): DAMVIQNPRYQVTQFGKPVTLSCSQTLNHNVMYWYQQKSSQAPKLLFHYYDKDFNNEADTPDNFQSRRPNTSFCFLDIRSPGLGDTAMYLCATRVNVASYNEQFFGPGTRLTVL.

This chain connects TRBV28 to TRBJ2-7; TRBD1 or TRBD2 may be the D gene (5 bases each). Germline-derived CDR1 and CDR2 are MDHEN and SYDVKM. The CDR3 is made up of 14 amino acids. Trimming cost V 3 bases and J 3 bases, with 12 bases left between them. The CDR3, as DNA: TGTGCCAGCAGTTTTCGTGGGACCGACTACGAGCAGTACTTC. Residues: CASSFRGTDYEQYF.

The genes are TRBV27 and TRBJ2-7, with 9 bases that match TRBD2. Trimming cost V 6 bases and J 5 bases; bases outside gene matches: 20. This CDR3 region has 18 residues. The germline CDR1 and CDR2 sequences are MNHEY and SMNVEV (reference sequence). CDR3 sequence reads: CASSRGGRAGGSIHEQYF. The CDR3 nucleotides read TGTGCCAGCAGCCGAGGCGGGAGGGCCGGCGGTTCGATCCACGAGCAGTACTTC.

The chain employs TRBV9 and TRBJ1-1, with D unclear. Trimming shortened V by 0 bases and J by 4 bases, and 7 bases separated the two germline ends. The CDR3 extends over 13 amino acids. In germline, CDR1 is SGDLS, CDR2 YYNGEE. CDR3 DNA sequence: TGTGCCAGCAGCGTAGATTGGAGCACTGAAGCTTTCTTT. This gives the protein CASSVDWSTEAFF.